The present entry profiles one TCR beta chain with its context. These data come from a study of cytomegalovirus exposure and HLA in healthy donors. The germline V gene has CDR1 MNHEY and CDR2 SVGAGI. The CDR3 length is 14 residues. The V and J ends lost 7 bases and 6 bases respectively, with 19 bases between them. The primer mix had 60 Vbeta and 13 Jbeta primers. Generated by immunoSEQ multiplex PCR, the TCRdb table keeps only in-frame clones and is missing some. The table includes about 87,000 clones, 65% to 75% detected once. The TCR was taken from a man in his thirties or forties in good health and CMV-seropositive. The chain joins TRBV6-5 to TRBJ2-7, with a possible D match to TRBD2 (6 bases). Sequencing was done on a sample of PBMCs. CDR3 sequence: CASTPPGGEGEQYF. The DNA for the CDR3 is TGTGCCAGCACCCCTCCAGGAGGGGAAGGCGAGCAGTACTTC.